The clone carrying this T cell receptor beta chain appeared a single time. This record belongs to a study of shared clonotypes between healthy human individuals. TCRdb keeps only in-frame clones here, not all; method: immunoSEQ multiplex PCR. The table lists 2,100,000 or so clones, approximately 96% of them singletons. Each donor was a Caucasian adult residing in Nashville, Tennessee. The origin of this receptor is a man between 18 and 35 years old in good health. Sequencing input: naive CD4+ T cells sorted from blood. Subset denoted: CD45RA+ positively selected.

The CDR3 protein is CASTLTGGWETQYF. Here the CDR3 DNA reads TGTGCCAGTACCTTGACAGGGGGCTGGGAGACCCAGTACTTC. The gene calls are TRBV19 and TRBJ2-5; TRBD1 matches 10 bases. This CDR3 spans 14 amino acids. With 7 bases clipped from V and 5 bases from J, the junction kept 7 bases outside the gene matches. The germline V gene encodes CDR1 LNHDA and CDR2 SQIVND (reference sequence). The full variable domain, completed using reference TRBV19 and TRBJ2-5, is DGGITQSPKYLFRKEGQNVTLSCEQNLNHDAMYWYRQDPGQGLRLIYYSQIVNDFQKGDIAEGYSVSREKKESFPLTVTSAQKNPTAFYLCASTLTGGWETQYFGPGTRLLVL.